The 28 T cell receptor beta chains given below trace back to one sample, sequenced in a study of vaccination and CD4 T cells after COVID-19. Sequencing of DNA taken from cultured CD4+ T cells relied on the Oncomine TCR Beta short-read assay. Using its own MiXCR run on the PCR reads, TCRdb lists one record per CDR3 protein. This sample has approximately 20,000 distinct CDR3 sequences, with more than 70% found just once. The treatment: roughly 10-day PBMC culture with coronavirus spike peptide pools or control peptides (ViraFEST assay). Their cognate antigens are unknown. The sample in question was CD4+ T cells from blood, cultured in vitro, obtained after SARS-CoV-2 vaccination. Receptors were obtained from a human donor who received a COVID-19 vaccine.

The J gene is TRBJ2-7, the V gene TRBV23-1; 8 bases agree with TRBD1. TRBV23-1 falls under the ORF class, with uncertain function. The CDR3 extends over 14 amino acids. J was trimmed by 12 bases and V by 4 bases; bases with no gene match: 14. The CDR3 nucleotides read TGCGCCAGCAGTCCCGTGGGACAGGCCGTTCCTCGGTACTTC. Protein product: CASSPVGQAVPRYF.

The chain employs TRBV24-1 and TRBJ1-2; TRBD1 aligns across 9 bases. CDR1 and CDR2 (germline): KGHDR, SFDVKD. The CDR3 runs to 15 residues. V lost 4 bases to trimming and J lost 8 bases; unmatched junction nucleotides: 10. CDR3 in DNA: TGTGCCACCAGTGAACGGGACAGGGAATGGTGGGGCTACACCTTC. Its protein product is CATSERDREWWGYTF.

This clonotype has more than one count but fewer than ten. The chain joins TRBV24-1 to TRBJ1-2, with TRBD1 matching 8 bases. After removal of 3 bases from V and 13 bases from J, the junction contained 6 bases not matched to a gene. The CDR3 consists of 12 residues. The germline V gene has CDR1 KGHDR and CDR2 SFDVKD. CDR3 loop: CATSDVRTGPTF. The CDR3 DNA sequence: TGTGCCACCAGTGATGTACGGACAGGGCCCACCTTC.

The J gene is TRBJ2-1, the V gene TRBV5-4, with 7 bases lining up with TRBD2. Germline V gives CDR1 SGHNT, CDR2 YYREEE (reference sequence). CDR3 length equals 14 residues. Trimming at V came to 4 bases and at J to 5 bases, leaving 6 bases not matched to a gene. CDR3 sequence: CASSASGAHNEQFF. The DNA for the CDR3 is TGTGCCAGCAGCGCGAGCGGGGCACACAATGAGCAGTTCTTC.

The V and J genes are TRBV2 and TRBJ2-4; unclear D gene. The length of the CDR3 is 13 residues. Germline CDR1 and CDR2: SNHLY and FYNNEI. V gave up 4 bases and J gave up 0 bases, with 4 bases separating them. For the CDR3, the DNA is TGTGCCAGCAGTGTGCTAGCCAAAAACATTCAGTACTTC. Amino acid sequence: CASSVLAKNIQYF.

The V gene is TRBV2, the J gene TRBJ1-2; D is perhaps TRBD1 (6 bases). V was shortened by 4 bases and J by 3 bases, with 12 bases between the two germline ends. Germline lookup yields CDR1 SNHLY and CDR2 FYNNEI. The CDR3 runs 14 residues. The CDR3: CASSGGALDYGYTF. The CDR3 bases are TGTGCCAGCAGTGGGGGGGCCCTAGACTATGGCTACACCTTC. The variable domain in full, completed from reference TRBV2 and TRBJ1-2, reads EPEVTQTPSHQVTQMGQEVILRCVPISNHLYFYWYRQILGQKVEFLVSFYNNEISEKSEIFDDQFSVERPDGSNFTLKIRSTKLEDSAMYFCASSGGALDYGYTFGSGTRLTVV.

DNA for the CDR3: TGTGCCAGCAGCTTGCAGCGGGGGGGCTTAACCTACAATGAGCAGTTCTTC. This codes for CASSLQRGGLTYNEQFF. The chain recombines TRBV7-2 with TRBJ2-1, with 10 bases identical to TRBD2. Germline CDR1 and CDR2: SGHTA and FQGNSA. The CDR3 consists of 17 residues. Germline trimming cut 3 bases from V and 2 bases from J; bases unmatched to any gene: 7.

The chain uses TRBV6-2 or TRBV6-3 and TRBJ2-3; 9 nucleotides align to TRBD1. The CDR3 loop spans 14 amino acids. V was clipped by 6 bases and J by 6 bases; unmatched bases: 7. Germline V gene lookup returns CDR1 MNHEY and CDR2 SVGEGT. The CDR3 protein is CASRGGQGVDTQYF. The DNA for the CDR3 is TGTGCCAGCAGGGGGGGACAGGGTGTCGATACGCAGTATTTT.

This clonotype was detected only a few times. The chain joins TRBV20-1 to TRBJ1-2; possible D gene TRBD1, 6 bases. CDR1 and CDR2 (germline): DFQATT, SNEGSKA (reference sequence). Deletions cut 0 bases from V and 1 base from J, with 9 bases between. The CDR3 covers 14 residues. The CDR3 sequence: CSARDEDSNYGYTF. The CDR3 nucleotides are TGCAGTGCTAGAGATGAGGACAGTAACTATGGCTACACCTTC.

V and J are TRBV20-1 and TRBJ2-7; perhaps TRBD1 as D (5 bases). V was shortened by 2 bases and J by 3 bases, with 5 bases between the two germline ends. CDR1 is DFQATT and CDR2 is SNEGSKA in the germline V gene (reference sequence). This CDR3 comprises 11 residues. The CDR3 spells CSARTGYEQYF. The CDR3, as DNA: TGCAGTGCTAGAACAGGCTACGAGCAGTACTTC.

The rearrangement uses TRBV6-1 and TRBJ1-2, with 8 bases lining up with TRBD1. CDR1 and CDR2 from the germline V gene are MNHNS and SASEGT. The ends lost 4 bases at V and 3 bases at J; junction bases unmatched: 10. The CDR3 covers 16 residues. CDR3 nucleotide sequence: TGTGCCAGCAGTGCACGGACAGGGTTTCTTGACTATGGCTACACCTTC. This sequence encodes CASSARTGFLDYGYTF.

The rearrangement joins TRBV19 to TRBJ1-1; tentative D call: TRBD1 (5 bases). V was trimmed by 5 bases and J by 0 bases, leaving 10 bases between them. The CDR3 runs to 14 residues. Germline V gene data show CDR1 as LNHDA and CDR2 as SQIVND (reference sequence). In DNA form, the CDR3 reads TGTGCCAGTAGTCTACAGGCCATGAACACTGAAGCTTTCTTT. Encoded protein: CASSLQAMNTEAFF.

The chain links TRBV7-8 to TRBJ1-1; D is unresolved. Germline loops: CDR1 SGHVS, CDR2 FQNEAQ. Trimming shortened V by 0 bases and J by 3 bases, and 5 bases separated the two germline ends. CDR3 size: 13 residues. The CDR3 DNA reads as TGTGCCAGCAGCTTAGCGGTATACACTGAAGCTTTCTTT. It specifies CASSLAVYTEAFF.

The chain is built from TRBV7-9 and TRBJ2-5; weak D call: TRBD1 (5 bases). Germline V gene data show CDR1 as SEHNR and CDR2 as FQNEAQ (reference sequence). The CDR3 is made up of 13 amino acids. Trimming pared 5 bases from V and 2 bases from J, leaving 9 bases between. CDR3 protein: CASSLDSQETQYF. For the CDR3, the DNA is TGTGCCAGCAGCCTCGACAGTCAAGAGACCCAGTACTTC.

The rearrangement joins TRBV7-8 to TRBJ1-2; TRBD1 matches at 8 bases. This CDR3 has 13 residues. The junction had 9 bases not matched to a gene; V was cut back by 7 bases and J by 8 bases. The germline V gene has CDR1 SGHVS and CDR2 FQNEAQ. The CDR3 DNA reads TGTGCCAGCACCGGACAGGGATCAGACGGCTACACCTTC. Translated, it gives CASTGQGSDGYTF.

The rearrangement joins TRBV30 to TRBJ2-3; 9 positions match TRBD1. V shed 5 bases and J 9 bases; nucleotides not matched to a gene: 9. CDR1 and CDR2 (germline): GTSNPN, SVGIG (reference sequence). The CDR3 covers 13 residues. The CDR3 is CAWGTGFDATQYF. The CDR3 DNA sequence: TGTGCCTGGGGGACAGGGTTTGATGCAACGCAGTATTTT. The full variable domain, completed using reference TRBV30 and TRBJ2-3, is SQTIHQWPATLVQPVGSPLSLECTVEGTSNPNLYWYRQAAGRGLQLLFYSVGIGQISSEVPQNLSASRPQDRQFILSSKKLLLSDSGFYLCAWGTGFDATQYFGPGTRLTVL.

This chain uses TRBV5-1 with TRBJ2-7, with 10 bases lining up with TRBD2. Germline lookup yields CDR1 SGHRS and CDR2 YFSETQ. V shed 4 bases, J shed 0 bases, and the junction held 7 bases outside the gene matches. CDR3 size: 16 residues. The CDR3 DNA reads TGCGCCAGCAGCCCTCGGACTAGCGGTGCCTCCTACGAGCAGTACTTC. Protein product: CASSPRTSGASYEQYF.

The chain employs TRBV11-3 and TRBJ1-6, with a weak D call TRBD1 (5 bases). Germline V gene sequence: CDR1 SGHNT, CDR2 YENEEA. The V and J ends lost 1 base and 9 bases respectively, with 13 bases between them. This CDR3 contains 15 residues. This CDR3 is CASSLAGRSGSPLHF. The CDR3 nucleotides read TGTGCCAGCAGCTTAGCGGGGCGAAGCGGTTCACCCCTCCACTTT.

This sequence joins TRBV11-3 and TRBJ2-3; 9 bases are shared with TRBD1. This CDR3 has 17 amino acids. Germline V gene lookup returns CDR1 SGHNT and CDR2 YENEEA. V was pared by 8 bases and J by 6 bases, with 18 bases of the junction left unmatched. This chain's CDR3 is CASPIVTGGGRADTQYF. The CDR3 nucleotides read TGTGCCAGCCCCATAGTAACAGGGGGCGGACGAGCTGATACGCAGTATTTT.

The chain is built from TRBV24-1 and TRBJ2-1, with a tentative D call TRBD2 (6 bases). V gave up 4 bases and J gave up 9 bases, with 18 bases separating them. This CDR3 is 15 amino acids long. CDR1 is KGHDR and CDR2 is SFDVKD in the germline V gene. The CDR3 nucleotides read TGTGCCACCAGTGACGAGCGGGTCGGTAGAGGTGAGCAGTTCTTC. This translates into CATSDERVGRGEQFF.

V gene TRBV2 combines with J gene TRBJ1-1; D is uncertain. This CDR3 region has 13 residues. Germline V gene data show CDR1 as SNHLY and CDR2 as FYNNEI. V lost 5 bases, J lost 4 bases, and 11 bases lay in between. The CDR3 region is CASSSRRGTEAFF. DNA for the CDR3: TGTGCCAGCAGTTCACGTCGAGGCACTGAAGCTTTCTTT. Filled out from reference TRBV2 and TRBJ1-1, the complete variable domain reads EPEVTQTPSHQVTQMGQEVILRCVPISNHLYFYWYRQILGQKVEFLVSFYNNEISEKSEIFDDQFSVERPDGSNFTLKIRSTKLEDSAMYFCASSSRRGTEAFFGQGTRLTVV.

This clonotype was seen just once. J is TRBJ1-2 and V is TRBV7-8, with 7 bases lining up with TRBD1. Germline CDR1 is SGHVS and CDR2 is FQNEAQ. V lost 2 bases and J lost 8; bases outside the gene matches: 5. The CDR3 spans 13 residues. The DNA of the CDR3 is TGTGCCAGCAGCTTAAACAGGGGAGACGGCTACACCTTC. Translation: CASSLNRGDGYTF.

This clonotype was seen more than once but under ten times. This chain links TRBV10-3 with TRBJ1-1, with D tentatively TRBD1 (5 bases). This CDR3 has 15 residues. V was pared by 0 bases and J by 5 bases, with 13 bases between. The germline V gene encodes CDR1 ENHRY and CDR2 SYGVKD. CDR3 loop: CAISESGGERTEAFF. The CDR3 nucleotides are TGTGCCATCAGTGAGTCGGGGGGGGAGCGGACTGAAGCTTTCTTT.

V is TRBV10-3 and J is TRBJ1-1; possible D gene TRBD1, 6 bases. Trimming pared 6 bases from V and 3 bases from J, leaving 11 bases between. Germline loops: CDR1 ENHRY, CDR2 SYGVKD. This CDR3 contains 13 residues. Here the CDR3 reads CAISTGRDTEAFF. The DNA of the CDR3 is TGTGCCATCAGCACAGGGAGGGACACTGAAGCTTTCTTT.

CDR3 sequence (DNA): TGTGCCAGCAGTGCCTCCTTATCGCTAGCCAAAAACATTCAGTACTTC. It is translated as CASSASLSLAKNIQYF. The chain couples TRBV6-1 to TRBJ2-4; the D is unclear. The CDR3 is 16 amino acids. Trimming removed 4 bases from V and 0 bases from J, with 13 bases in between. Germline V CDR1 and CDR2: MNHNS, SASEGT.

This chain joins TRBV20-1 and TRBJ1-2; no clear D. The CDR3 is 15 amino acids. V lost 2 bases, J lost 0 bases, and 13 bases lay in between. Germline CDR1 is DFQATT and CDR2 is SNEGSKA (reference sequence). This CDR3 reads CSARRSQDSNYGYTF. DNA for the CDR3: TGCAGTGCTAGACGGAGTCAGGATTCTAACTATGGCTACACCTTC.

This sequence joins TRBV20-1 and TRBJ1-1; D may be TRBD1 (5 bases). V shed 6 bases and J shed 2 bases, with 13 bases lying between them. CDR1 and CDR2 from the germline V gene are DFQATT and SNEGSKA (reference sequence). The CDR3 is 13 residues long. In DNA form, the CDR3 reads TGCAGTGCGACCGGGACCGCCAACACTGAAGCTTTCTTT. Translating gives CSATGTANTEAFF.

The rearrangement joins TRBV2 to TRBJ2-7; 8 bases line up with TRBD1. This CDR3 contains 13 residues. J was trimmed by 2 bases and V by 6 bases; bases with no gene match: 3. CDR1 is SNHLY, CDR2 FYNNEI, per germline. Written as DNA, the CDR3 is TGTGCCAGCAGGGGGACAGGAACCTACGAGCAGTACTTC. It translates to CASRGTGTYEQYF.